The subject of this entry is one T cell receptor beta chain. This sample is drawn from a study of response to subunit inactivated influenza vaccine. In TCRdb, the RT-PCR reads were re-called with MiXCR into one record per CDR3 protein. Among about 830,000 distinct CDR3 sequences listed, roughly 18% were seen once. The CDR3 has 16 amino acids. V lost 5 bases, J lost 4 bases, and 13 bases stayed unmatched. Germline lookup yields CDR1 SGHTA and CDR2 FQGNSA. The source of this sequence is a man aged 50 to 59 who received an inactivated influenza vaccine. This chain joins TRBV7-2 and TRBJ2-5; 7 bases align to TRBD1. The material was PBMCs from blood, obtained 5 to 6 days after vaccination. CDR3 in amino acids: CASSPYRQGSGETQYF. The CDR3 nucleotides are TGTGCCAGCAGCCCCTACCGACAGGGATCAGGAGAGACCCAGTACTTC.